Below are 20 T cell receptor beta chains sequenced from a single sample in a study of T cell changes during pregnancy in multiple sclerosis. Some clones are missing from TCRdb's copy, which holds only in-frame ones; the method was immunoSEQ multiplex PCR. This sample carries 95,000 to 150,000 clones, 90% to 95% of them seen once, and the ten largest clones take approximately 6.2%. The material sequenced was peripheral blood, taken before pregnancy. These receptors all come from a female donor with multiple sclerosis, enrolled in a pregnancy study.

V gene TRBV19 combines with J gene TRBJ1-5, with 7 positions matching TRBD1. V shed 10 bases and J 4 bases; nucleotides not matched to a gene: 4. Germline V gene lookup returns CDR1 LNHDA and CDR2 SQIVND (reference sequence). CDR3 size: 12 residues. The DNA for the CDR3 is TGTGCCACGGAACAGGGGAATCAGCCCCAGCATTTT. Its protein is CATEQGNQPQHF.

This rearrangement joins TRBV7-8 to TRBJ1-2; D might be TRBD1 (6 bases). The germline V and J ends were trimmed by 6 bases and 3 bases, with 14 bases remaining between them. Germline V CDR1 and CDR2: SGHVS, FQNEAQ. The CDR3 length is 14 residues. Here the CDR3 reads CASSPRGADYGYTF. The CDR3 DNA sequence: TGTGCCAGCAGTCCACGGGGGGCGGACTATGGCTACACCTTC.

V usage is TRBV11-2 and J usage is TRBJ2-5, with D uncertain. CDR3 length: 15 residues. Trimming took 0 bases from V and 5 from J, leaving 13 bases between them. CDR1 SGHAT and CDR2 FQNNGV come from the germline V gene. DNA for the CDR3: TGTGCCAGCAGCTTAGAAGTCAGCGCAAGGGAGACCCAGTACTTC. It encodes CASSLEVSARETQYF.

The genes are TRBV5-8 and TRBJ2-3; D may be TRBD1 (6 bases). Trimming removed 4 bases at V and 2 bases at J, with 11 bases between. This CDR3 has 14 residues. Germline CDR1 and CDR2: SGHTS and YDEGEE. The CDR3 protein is CASSPRTVTDTQYF. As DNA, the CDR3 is TGTGCCAGCAGCCCCCGGACAGTCACAGATACGCAGTATTTT.

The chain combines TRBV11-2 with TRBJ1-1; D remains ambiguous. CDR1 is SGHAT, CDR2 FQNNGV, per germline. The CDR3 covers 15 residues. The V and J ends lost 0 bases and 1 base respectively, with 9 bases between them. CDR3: CASSLEIRKNTEAFF. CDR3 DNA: TGTGCCAGCAGCTTAGAGATCAGAAAGAACACTGAAGCTTTCTTT.

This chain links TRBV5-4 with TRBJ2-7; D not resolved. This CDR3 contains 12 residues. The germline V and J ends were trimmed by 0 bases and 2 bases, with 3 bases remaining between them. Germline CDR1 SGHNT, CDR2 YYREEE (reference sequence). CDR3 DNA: TGTGCCAGCAGCTTGGACACCTACGAGCAGTACTTC. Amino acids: CASSLDTYEQYF.

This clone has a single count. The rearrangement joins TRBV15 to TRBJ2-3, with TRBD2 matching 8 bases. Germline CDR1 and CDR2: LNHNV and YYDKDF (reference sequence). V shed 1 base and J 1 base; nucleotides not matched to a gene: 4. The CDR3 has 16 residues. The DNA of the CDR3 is TGTGCCACCAGCAGAGGGCTTAGCGGGGGCACAGATACGCAGTATTTT. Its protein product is CATSRGLSGGTDTQYF. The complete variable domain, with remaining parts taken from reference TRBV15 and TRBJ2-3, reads DAMVIQNPRYQVTQFGKPVTLSCSQTLNHNVMYWYQQKSSQAPKLLFHYYDKDFNNEADTPDNFQSRRPNTSFCFLDIRSPGLGDTAMYLCATSRGLSGGTDTQYFGPGTRLTVL.

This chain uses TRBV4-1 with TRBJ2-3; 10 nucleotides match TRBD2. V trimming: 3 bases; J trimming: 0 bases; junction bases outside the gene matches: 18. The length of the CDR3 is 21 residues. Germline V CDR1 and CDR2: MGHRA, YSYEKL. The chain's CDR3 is CASSQGGASGSWAPSTDTQYF. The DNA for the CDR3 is TGCGCCAGCAGCCAGGGGGGTGCTAGCGGGAGTTGGGCCCCAAGCACAGATACGCAGTATTTT.

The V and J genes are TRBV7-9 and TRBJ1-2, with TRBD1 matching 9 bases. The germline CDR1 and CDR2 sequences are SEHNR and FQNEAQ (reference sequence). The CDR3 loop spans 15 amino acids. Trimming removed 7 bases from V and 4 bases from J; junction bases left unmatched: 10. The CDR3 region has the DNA TGTGCCAGCACCCCCCGGGACAGGGAGGGCTATGGCTACACCTTC. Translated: CASTPRDREGYGYTF.

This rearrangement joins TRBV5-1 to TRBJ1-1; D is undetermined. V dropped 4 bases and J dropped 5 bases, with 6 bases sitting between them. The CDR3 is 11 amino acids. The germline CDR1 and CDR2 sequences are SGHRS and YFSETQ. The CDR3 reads CASSSETEAFF. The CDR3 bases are TGCGCCAGCAGCAGCGAGACTGAAGCTTTCTTT. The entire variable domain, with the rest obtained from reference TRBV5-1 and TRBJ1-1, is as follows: KAGVTQTPRYLIKTRGQQVTLSCSPISGHRSVSWYQQTPGQGLQFLFEYFSETQRNKGNFPGRFSGRQFSNSRSEMNVSTLELGDSALYLCASSSETEAFFGQGTRLTVV.

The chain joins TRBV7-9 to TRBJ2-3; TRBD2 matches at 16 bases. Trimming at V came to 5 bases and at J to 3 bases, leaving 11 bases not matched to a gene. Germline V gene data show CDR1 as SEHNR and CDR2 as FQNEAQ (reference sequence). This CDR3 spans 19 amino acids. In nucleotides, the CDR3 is TGTGCCAGCAGCCTGGGACTAGCGGGGGGGCCGGGGTTGACAGATACGCAGTATTTT. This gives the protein CASSLGLAGGPGLTDTQYF.

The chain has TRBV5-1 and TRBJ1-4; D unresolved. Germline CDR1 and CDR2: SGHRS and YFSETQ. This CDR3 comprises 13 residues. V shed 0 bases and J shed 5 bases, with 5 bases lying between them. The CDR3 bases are TGCGCCAGCAGCTTGGCCCTGAATGAAAAACTGTTTTTT. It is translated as CASSLALNEKLFF.

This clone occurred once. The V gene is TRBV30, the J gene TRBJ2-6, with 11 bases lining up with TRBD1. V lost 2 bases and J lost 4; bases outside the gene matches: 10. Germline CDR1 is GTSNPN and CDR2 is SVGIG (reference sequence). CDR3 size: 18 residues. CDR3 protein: CAWSRYGQGASGANVLTF. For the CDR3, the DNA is TGTGCCTGGAGTAGATATGGACAGGGGGCTTCCGGGGCCAACGTCCTGACTTTC.

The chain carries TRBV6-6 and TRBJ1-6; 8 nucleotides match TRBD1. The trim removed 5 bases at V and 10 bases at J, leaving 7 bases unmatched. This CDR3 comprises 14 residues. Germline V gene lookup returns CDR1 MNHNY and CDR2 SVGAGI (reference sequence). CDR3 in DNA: TGTGCCAGCAGTACTGGACAGGGCGGATCACCCCTCCACTTT. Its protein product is CASSTGQGGSPLHF.

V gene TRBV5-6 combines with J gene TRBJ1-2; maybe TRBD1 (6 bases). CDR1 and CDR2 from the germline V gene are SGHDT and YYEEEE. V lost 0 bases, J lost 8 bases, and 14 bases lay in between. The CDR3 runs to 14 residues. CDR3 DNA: TGTGCCAGCAGCTTGGATGCGGGGGCGGGCGGCTACACCTTC. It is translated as CASSLDAGAGGYTF.

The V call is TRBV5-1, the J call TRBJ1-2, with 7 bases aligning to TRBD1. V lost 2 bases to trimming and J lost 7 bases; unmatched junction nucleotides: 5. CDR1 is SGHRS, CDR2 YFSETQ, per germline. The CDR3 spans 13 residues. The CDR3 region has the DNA TGCGCCAGCAGCTTCGACAGGGCGGCTGGCTACACCTTC. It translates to CASSFDRAAGYTF.

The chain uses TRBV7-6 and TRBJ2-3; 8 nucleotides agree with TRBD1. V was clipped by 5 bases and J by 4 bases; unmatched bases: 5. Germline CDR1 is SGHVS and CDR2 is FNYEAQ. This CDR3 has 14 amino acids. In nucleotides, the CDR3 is TGTGCCAGCAGCACTCGGACAGGGCCAGATACGCAGTATTTT. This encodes CASSTRTGPDTQYF.

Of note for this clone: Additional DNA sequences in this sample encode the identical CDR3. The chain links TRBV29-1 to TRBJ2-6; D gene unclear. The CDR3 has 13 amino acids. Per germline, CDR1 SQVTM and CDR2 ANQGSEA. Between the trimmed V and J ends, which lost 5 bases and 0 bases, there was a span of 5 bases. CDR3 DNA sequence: TGCAGCGTTCTGCGCTCTGGGGCCAACGTCCTGACTTTC. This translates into CSVLRSGANVLTF.

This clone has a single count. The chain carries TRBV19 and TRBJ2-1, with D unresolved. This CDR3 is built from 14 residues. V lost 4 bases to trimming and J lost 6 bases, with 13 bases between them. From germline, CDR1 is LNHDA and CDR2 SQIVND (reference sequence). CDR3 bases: TGTGCCAGTAGTAGTCAGGTCCCGTCCAATGAGCAGTTCTTC. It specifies CASSSQVPSNEQFF. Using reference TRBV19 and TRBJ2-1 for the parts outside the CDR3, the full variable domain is DGGITQSPKYLFRKEGQNVTLSCEQNLNHDAMYWYRQDPGQGLRLIYYSQIVNDFQKGDIAEGYSVSREKKESFPLTVTSAQKNPTAFYLCASSSQVPSNEQFFGPGTRLTVL.

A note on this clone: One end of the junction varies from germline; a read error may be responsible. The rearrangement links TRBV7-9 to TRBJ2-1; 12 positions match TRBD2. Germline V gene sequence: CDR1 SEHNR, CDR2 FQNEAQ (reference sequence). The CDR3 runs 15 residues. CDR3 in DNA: TGTGCCAGCAGCCTAGCGGGGGGGGCTCAGTATGAGCAGTTCTTC. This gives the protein CASSLAGGAQYEQFF. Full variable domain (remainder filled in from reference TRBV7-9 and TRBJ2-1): DTGVSQNPRHKITKRGQNVTFRCDPISEHNRLYWYRQTLGQGPEFLTYFQNEAQLEKSRLLSDRFSAERPKGSFSTLEIQRTEQGDSAMYLCASSLAGGAQYEQFFGPGTRLTVL.